This paragraph reports one T cell receptor beta chain. The antigen remains unidentified. The entry originates in a study of T cells in localized non-small cell lung cancer. Study results and caveats: Among the tissues sampled, uninvolved adjacent lung had the highest T cell clonality, above tumor. Detection in adjacent lung was observed for a median 57 of the top 100 tumor clones. Greater blood T cell density accompanied longer overall survival.

Repertoires were generated with immunoSEQ multiplex PCR, while TCRdb's copy carries only in-frame clones and drops some. This sample has about 34,000 clones; about 88% occur once, and the top ten carry 4% to 4.5%. This CDR3 contains 14 residues. The ends were cut back, 0 bases at V and 10 bases at J, with 10 bases in the middle. Germline-derived CDR1 and CDR2 are LNHDA and SQIVND (reference sequence). V gene TRBV19 combines with J gene TRBJ1-6; D gene uncertain. Sequencing used peripheral blood, obtained before any cancer treatment. The sequence was obtained from a woman aged 40-69 years with stage I lung adenocarcinoma. CDR3 bases: TGTGCCAGTAGTATAGATAATGGTAGATCACCCCTCCACTTT. This translates into CASSIDNGRSPLHF.